This note documents a single T cell receptor (beta chain) sequence. Its specificity is not known. This sample was included in a study of T cells expressing NK-cell markers. Turning to the study itself: Eight donors were sequenced, of whom seven were HCMV-seropositive, while the remaining one was HCMV-seronegative.

General study points: Dominant NKG2C+ clonotypes were found to form roughly 1.0-7.0% of CD8+ T cells in roughly 6 donors.

The CDR3 contains 17 residues. CDR1 MNHEY and CDR2 SMNVEV come from the germline V gene (reference sequence). Using the 5' RACE reads, TCRdb records one entry per CDR3 protein without DNA. The listing contains about 460,000 distinct CDR3 sequences. Specimen: blood T cells: a sorted CD56 or NKG2C T cell subset, CD4+ or CD8+ T cells, or bulk PBMC T cells (not recorded which). The chain carries TRBV27 and TRBJ2-7; TCRdb outputs TRBD2, but without DNA this stays unchecked. The sequence was collected from a woman between 45 and 65 years old in good health. The CDR3: CASSQTGVSGRDYEQYF.